The clone carrying this T cell receptor (beta chain) appeared many times. A single record per CDR3 protein comes from TCRdb applying MiXCR to the 5' RACE reads. The sample lists around 260,000 distinct CDR3 sequences, around 4.9% occurring once. The data derive from a study of T cells after yellow fever vaccination. V shed 5 bases, J shed 9 bases, and the junction held 14 bases outside the gene matches. The germline gives CDR1 SGHVS, CDR2 FQNEAQ. CDR3 length: 17 residues. J is TRBJ2-2 and V is TRBV7-8; 11 nucleotides agree with TRBD1. The sequencing here drew on CD4+ T cells sorted from PBMCs, taken on the day of the yellow fever booster vaccination. The receptor was derived from a man aged 18 to 35 who received the YFV17D yellow fever vaccine. The CDR3 bases are TGTGCCAGCAGCCCGACCGGGACAGGGGGGATTAGCAGGGAGCTGTTTTTT. Encoded protein: CASSPTGTGGISRELFF.